The 7 T cell receptor beta chains listed next were all sequenced from one sample in a study of spatial heterogeneity in lung cancer. TCRdb recomputed calls from the 5' RACE reads with MiXCR, one row per CDR3 protein. The table records about 5,000 distinct CDR3 sequences, roughly 14% of them present only once. Findings of the study overall: In tumors, expanded intratumoral alpha and beta TCR counts tracked mutation counts.

The antigens these receptors bind are not known. Indicated time point: sample taken at primary tumor resection. The sample here was lung tumor tissue, taken at surgery. The receptors were sampled from a female donor with early-stage non-small cell lung cancer.

The V call is TRBV27, the J call TRBJ2-5, with 8 nucleotides matching TRBD1. Germline trimming cut 2 bases from V and 3 bases from J; bases unmatched to any gene: 8. From germline, CDR1 is MNHEY and CDR2 SMNVEV (reference sequence). The CDR3 length is 16 residues. This CDR3 is CASSLGRQGRKETQYF. CDR3 nucleotide sequence: TGTGCCAGCAGTTTAGGAAGACAGGGGAGAAAAGAGACCCAGTACTTC.

This clonotype was detected many times. This sequence joins TRBV9 and TRBJ2-5; tentative D call: TRBD2 (7 bases). The CDR3 is made up of 16 amino acids. V was pared by 0 bases and J by 0 bases, with 12 bases between. The V gene's germline CDR1 is SGDLS and CDR2 YYNGEE. Here the CDR3 DNA reads TGTGCCAGCAGCGTAGGTCGCGGGGGCCACCAAGAGACCCAGTACTTC. Translation: CASSVGRGGHQETQYF.

This clonotype is classed as medium-sized. This chain uses TRBV27 with TRBJ1-5; 7 bases align to TRBD1. Germline V gene data show CDR1 as MNHEY and CDR2 as SMNVEV (reference sequence). After removal of 5 bases from V and 8 bases from J, the junction contained 15 bases not matched to a gene. There are 16 residues in the CDR3. CDR3 coding DNA: TGTGCCAGCAGTCCCCATTCGACAGGGCGGTTGGAGCCCCAGCATTTT. It is translated as CASSPHSTGRLEPQHF.

This clonotype is categorized as medium-sized. The V call is TRBV6-1, the J call TRBJ2-1; 8 bases are shared with TRBD1. V lost 3 bases to trimming and J lost 10 bases; unmatched junction nucleotides: 14. Germline V lookup: CDR1 MNHNS, CDR2 SASEGT. The CDR3 totals 16 residues. For the CDR3, the DNA is TGTGCCAGCAGTGAGAAGTACACAGGGGGTTCGGTAGAGCAGTTCTTC. This translates into CASSEKYTGGSVEQFF.

The rearrangement uses TRBV11-3 and TRBJ1-1; no firm D call. V was shortened by 5 bases and J by 1 base, with 14 bases between the two germline ends. Per the germline V gene, CDR1 is SGHNT and CDR2 is YENEEA. The CDR3 runs to 15 residues. This CDR3 reads CASSVTGSPNTEAFF. Written as DNA, the CDR3 is TGTGCCAGCAGCGTCACCGGGTCACCGAACACTGAAGCTTTCTTT.

V and J are TRBV6-5 and TRBJ2-1, with D hard to call. From germline, CDR1 is MNHEY and CDR2 SVGAGI. The CDR3 runs 11 residues. Trimming removed 5 bases from V and 6 bases from J, with 5 bases in between. In DNA form, the CDR3 reads TGTGCCAGCAGTCTCGGCAATGAGCAGTTCTTC. Translating gives CASSLGNEQFF.

In its sample, this clonotype was seen many times. J is TRBJ2-5 and V is TRBV28; D not certain. The V and J ends lost 3 bases and 7 bases respectively, with 9 bases between them. The germline V gene has CDR1 MDHEN and CDR2 SYDVKM. The CDR3 sequence is 12 residues long. The CDR3 loop reads CASSLTARTQYF. The CDR3 coding sequence is TGTGCCAGCAGTTTGACCGCCCGGACCCAGTACTTC.